This entry features one T cell receptor (beta chain) sequence. V shed 2 bases and J 5 bases; nucleotides not matched to a gene: 1. This CDR3 spans 13 amino acids. In germline, CDR1 is MNHNY, CDR2 SVGAGI (reference sequence). The data stem from a study of blood T cell repertoires in COVID-19. At the level of the study: From the United States, Italy and Spain came samples of acute and convalescent COVID-19.

TCRdb's table, derived via immunoSEQ multiplex PCR, lists solely in-frame clones and lacks some. The data show about 440,000 clones, roughly 91% seen once. The rearrangement joins TRBV6-6 to TRBJ2-3; TRBD2 agrees at 7 bases. The TCR comes from a woman under 40 with acute or convalescent COVID-19. Sample: peripheral blood. The CDR3 reads CASSYPGGDTQYF. CDR3 DNA: TGTGCCAGCAGTTACCCGGGGGGAGATACGCAGTATTTT.